This is a list of T cell receptor beta chains from one sample in a study of blood T cell repertoires in COVID-19. Method: immunoSEQ multiplex PCR; TCRdb's copy keeps in-frame clones and lacks some. In the table there are under 300,000 clones, roughly 88% of which are singletons. The sample comprised peripheral blood. The receptor set was obtained from a woman aged 40 to 50 who had recovered from COVID-19. The conserved cysteine and the conserved F or W are not part of the CDR3 here.

TRBJ2-6,TRBV25-1,ASSDQREGLSGANVLT
TRBJ2-3,TRBV19,ASRQGGTDTQY
TRBJ1-2,TRBV19,ASSMEQGTSYGYT
TRBJ2-1,TRBV29-1,SVEAATSGRPYNEQF
TRBJ2-1,TRBV5-1,ASSLYLGQGAYEQF
TRBJ2-7,TRBV28,ASSQGDRRNYEQY
TRBJ1-2,TRBV5-4,ASRPPVGSGTEGYT
TRBJ2-5,TRBV7-2,ASSLQRGGQETQY
TRBJ2-7,TRBV7-9,ASSFTQDEQY
TRBJ2-5,TRBV7-9,ASSRGSQETQY
TRBJ1-3,TRBV5-1,ASSLDGPGGGNTIY
TRBJ1-4,TRBV19,ASSITDNRNEKLF
TRBJ2-4,TRBV15,ATSRDLVGLAKNIQY
TRBJ2-5,TRBV7-2,ASSGRGQGTQY
TRBJ1-4,TRBV19,ASSISGGLNEKLF
TRBJ1-5,TRBV18,ASSPGGYSNQPQH
TRBJ1-2,TRBV2,ASSGGFGYGYT
TRBJ2-7,TRBV19,ASSTVTGSYEQY
TRBJ2-5,TRBV6-2/TRBV6-3,ASSRTGRMGTQY
TRBJ2-1,TRBV19,ASAMGSGNFPLYNEQF
TRBJ1-5,TRBV11-2,ASSDSGRALGNQPQH
TRBJ2-1,TRBV27,ASSSPSTGPYNEQF
TRBJ1-1,TRBV24-1,ATSDPGQGTNEAF
TRBJ1-2,TRBV7-2,ASSLGGGHYGYT
TRBJ2-3,TRBV5-1,ASSPRASGKISSTDTQY
TRBJ1-3,TRBV19,ASSIPGRGGRLGNTIY
TRBJ1-5,TRBV9,ASSAGQSNQPQH
TRBJ2-5,TRBV28,ASSLRRTAGETQY
TRBJ2-5,TRBV6-5,ASRTGNRETQY
TRBJ1-4,TRBV30,AWDSHRGKGREKLF
TRBJ1-5,TRBV27,ASSLEGTNQPQH